Following are 24 T cell receptor beta chains from one sample sequenced in a study of cytomegalovirus exposure and HLA in healthy donors. The PCR used 60 Vbeta and 13 Jbeta primers. Repertoires were generated with immunoSEQ multiplex PCR, while TCRdb's copy carries only in-frame clones and drops some. The table shows about 130,000 clones, with more than 70% occurring only once. Sequencing input: PBMCs. The receptors shown here come from a human donor in good health.

The genes are TRBV6-5 and TRBJ1-2; 8 bases are a match to TRBD1. The length of the CDR3 is 15 residues. The V and J ends lost 10 bases and 8 bases, in that order; junction bases with no gene match: 18. Germline V gene lookup returns CDR1 MNHEY and CDR2 SVGAGI. The DNA for the CDR3 is TGTGCCATCTCGACAGGGGTAATAATAGGAGGCGGCTACACCTTC. Its protein is CAISTGVIIGGGYTF.

The DNA for the CDR3 is TGTGCCAGCAGTGAAACCCCTAGCGGGGGGGATACGCAGTATTTT. It encodes CASSETPSGGDTQYF. The chain couples TRBV6-1 to TRBJ2-3, with 11 bases aligning to TRBD2. This CDR3 comprises 15 residues. Germline assignment: CDR1 MNHNS and CDR2 SASEGT. After removal of 2 bases from V and 6 bases from J, the junction contained 4 bases not matched to a gene.

This chain joins TRBV15 and TRBJ2-7; D is possibly TRBD1 (6 bases). The CDR3 is made up of 14 amino acids. Trimming stripped 6 bases from V and 5 bases from J, with 17 bases between. From germline, CDR1 is LNHNV and CDR2 YYDKDF (reference sequence). CDR3 sequence reads: CATSDFEGVDEQYF. As DNA, the CDR3 is TGTGCCACCAGTGACTTCGAGGGGGTCGACGAGCAGTACTTC.

In DNA form, the CDR3 reads TGTGCCAGCAGCTCCGCGCCCCTTGCGGGGTTCACAGATACGCAGTATTTT. This encodes CASSSAPLAGFTDTQYF. The chain links TRBV7-2 to TRBJ2-3, with TRBD2 as a possible D gene (6 bases). CDR1 is SGHTA, CDR2 FQGNSA, per germline. The CDR3 has 17 residues. V gave up 4 bases and J gave up 2 bases, with 19 bases separating them.

This clone was counted many times. The DNA for the CDR3 is TGTGCCAGCAGTGCTCACTCCGCGGGCCTTGGGAACACTGAAGCTTTCTTT. It encodes CASSAHSAGLGNTEAFF. The chain recombines TRBV6-1 with TRBJ1-1; D is ambiguous. The CDR3 has 17 amino acids. Per germline, CDR1 MNHNS and CDR2 SASEGT. Trimming pared 4 bases from V and 1 base from J, leaving 19 bases between.

This clone occurred once. This chain connects TRBV10-3 to TRBJ1-5, with D uncertain. CDR1 and CDR2 (germline): ENHRY, SYGVKD. The ends were cut back, 3 bases at V and 9 bases at J, with 9 bases in the middle. The CDR3 totals 12 residues. This CDR3 reads CAISDGMGPQHF. In DNA, the CDR3 is TGTGCCATCAGTGACGGGATGGGGCCCCAGCATTTT.

This clone has just one count. The chain is built from TRBV4-1 and TRBJ2-5, with TRBD1 identical over 7 bases. J lost 2 bases, V lost 4 bases, and 7 bases had no gene match. Looked up from germline, CDR1 is MGHRA and CDR2 is YSYEKL. The CDR3 runs 15 residues. The CDR3 spells CASSLGTVKQETQYF. In nucleotides, the CDR3 is TGCGCCAGCAGCCTCGGGACAGTGAAACAAGAGACCCAGTACTTC.

V is TRBV7-8 and J is TRBJ1-1; weak D call: TRBD1 (6 bases). In germline, CDR1 is SGHVS, CDR2 FQNEAQ. Between the trimmed V and J ends, which lost 7 bases and 4 bases, there was a span of 10 bases. There are 12 residues in the CDR3. The CDR3 loop reads CASTEGGTEAFF. The CDR3 DNA follows: TGTGCCAGCACAGAAGGGGGCACTGAAGCTTTCTTT.

This clone was observed a handful of times. The V gene is TRBV2, the J gene TRBJ1-6; D unclear. Deletions cut 6 bases from V and 10 bases from J, with 19 bases between. CDR3 length: 15 amino acids. In germline, CDR1 is SNHLY, CDR2 FYNNEI. The CDR3 loop is CASSEGLNVASPLHF. In DNA form, the CDR3 reads TGTGCCAGCAGCGAGGGCCTTAACGTGGCCTCACCCCTCCACTTT. The full variable domain, its missing parts supplied by reference TRBV2 and TRBJ1-6, is EPEVTQTPSHQVTQMGQEVILRCVPISNHLYFYWYRQILGQKVEFLVSFYNNEISEKSEIFDDQFSVERPDGSNFTLKIRSTKLEDSAMYFCASSEGLNVASPLHFGNGTRLTVT.

Here the CDR3 reads CASSLYLSSAGELFF. For the CDR3, the DNA is TGTGCCAGCAGCTTGTACCTATCGTCGGCCGGGGAGCTGTTTTTT. This sequence joins TRBV5-4 and TRBJ2-2; D unresolved. In germline, CDR1 is SGHNT, CDR2 YYREEE (reference sequence). This CDR3 contains 15 residues. Trimming stripped 1 base from V and 6 bases from J, with 13 bases between. The full variable domain, completed using reference TRBV5-4 and TRBJ2-2, is ETGVTQSPTHLIKTRGQQVTLRCSSQSGHNTVSWYQQALGQGPQFIFQYYREEENGRGNFPPRFSGLQFPNYSSELNVNALELDDSALYLCASSLYLSSAGELFFGEGSRLTVL.

In the case of this clone: In the same sample, other DNA sequences code for this CDR3. V usage is TRBV27 and J usage is TRBJ2-2; 11 nucleotides agree with TRBD2. The germline V gene has CDR1 MNHEY and CDR2 SMNVEV (reference sequence). This CDR3 is built from 19 residues. J was trimmed by 0 bases and V by 5 bases; bases with no gene match: 11. As DNA, the CDR3 is TGTGCCAGCAGTCCAGGGCTAGCGGGGGGCCACACGAACACCGGGGAGCTGTTTTTT. This translates into CASSPGLAGGHTNTGELFF.

The table lists this clone with a few counts. CDR3 region: CASSFTGGSGNEKLFF. The CDR3 DNA is TGTGCCAGCAGTTTCACAGGGGGAAGTGGAAATGAAAAACTGTTTTTT. The V call is TRBV6-5, the J call TRBJ1-4, with 8 bases matching TRBD1. This CDR3 comprises 16 residues. Germline assignment: CDR1 MNHEY and CDR2 SVGAGI. Germline trimming cut 4 bases from V and 5 bases from J; bases unmatched to any gene: 9.

The chain joins TRBV9 to TRBJ2-7, with D maybe TRBD2 (7 bases). In germline, CDR1 is SGDLS, CDR2 YYNGEE. The CDR3 runs to 14 residues. Trimming stripped 2 bases from V and 2 bases from J, with 11 bases between. CDR3 protein: CASSVGGGPYEQYF. The CDR3 region has the DNA TGTGCCAGCAGCGTGGGGGGGGGCCCCTACGAGCAGTACTTC.

The chain is built from TRBV27 and TRBJ2-3; perhaps TRBD2 as D (6 bases). V lost 3 bases to trimming and J lost 4 bases, with 14 bases between them. The CDR3 is 15 residues long. Germline V gene data show CDR1 as MNHEY and CDR2 as SMNVEV (reference sequence). CDR3 nucleotide sequence: TGTGCCAGCAGTTTGGGGGGAACAGGTCCAGATACGCAGTATTTT. Translation: CASSLGGTGPDTQYF.

This chain links TRBV6-6 with TRBJ1-6; a possible D gene is TRBD1 (6 bases). The CDR3 spans 14 residues. V was pared by 5 bases and J by 9 bases, with 14 bases between. Per the germline V gene, CDR1 is MNHNY and CDR2 is SVGAGI (reference sequence). In nucleotides, the CDR3 is TGTGCCAGCAGTAACAGGGTTGATAGTTCACCCCTCCACTTT. This gives the protein CASSNRVDSSPLHF.

The V gene is TRBV5-1, the J gene TRBJ2-7; a possible D gene is TRBD1 (5 bases). Trimming stripped 4 bases from V and 4 bases from J, with 12 bases between. Germline CDR1 reads SGHRS; CDR2 reads YFSETQ. This CDR3 is built from 13 residues. CDR3 in amino acids: CASSPQGAYEQYF. The CDR3 nucleotides are TGCGCCAGCAGCCCGCAGGGTGCATACGAGCAGTACTTC.

This chain connects TRBV7-9 to TRBJ1-2; 10 bases agree with TRBD1. Germline V gene sequence: CDR1 SEHNR, CDR2 FQNEAQ (reference sequence). The V segment lost 6 bases and the J segment 6 bases; nucleotides outside the gene matches: 10. The length of the CDR3 is 15 residues. The CDR3 coding sequence is TGTGCCAGCAGTCAGACAGGGGGCGTGGTACATGGCTACACCTTC. Protein: CASSQTGGVVHGYTF.

The rearrangement joins TRBV2 to TRBJ1-2, with 11 nucleotides matching TRBD1. Germline V gene sequence: CDR1 SNHLY, CDR2 FYNNEI. The CDR3 has 14 amino acids. V was pared by 7 bases and J by 6 bases, with 7 bases of the junction left unmatched. The CDR3 loop reads CASKGQGALNGYTF. CDR3 nucleotide sequence: TGTGCCAGCAAAGGACAGGGGGCGCTGAATGGCTACACCTTC.

The genes are TRBV7-3 and TRBJ2-2; D is perhaps TRBD1 (5 bases). From germline, CDR1 is SGHTA and CDR2 FQGTGA. The CDR3 covers 15 residues. V lost 5 bases, J lost 1 base, and 11 bases lay in between. CDR3 in amino acids: CASSQGGKNTGELFF. For the CDR3, the DNA is TGTGCCAGCAGCCAGGGTGGCAAGAACACCGGGGAGCTGTTTTTT.

J is TRBJ2-7 and V is TRBV19; a weak D match, TRBD1 (6 bases). CDR1 is LNHDA and CDR2 is SQIVND in the germline V gene (reference sequence). V was trimmed by 5 bases and J by 1 base, leaving 18 bases between them. This CDR3 has 16 residues. The CDR3 DNA follows: TGTGCCAGTAGTCCGAACTGGGGGCCTTGGTCCTACGAGCAGTACTTC. Its protein product is CASSPNWGPWSYEQYF.

The chain links TRBV19 to TRBJ1-2, with 8 positions matching TRBD1. Unmatched junction bases numbered 8, after V lost 7 bases and J lost 4 bases. Per germline, CDR1 LNHDA and CDR2 SQIVND (reference sequence). The CDR3 has 14 amino acids. This CDR3 is CASNAGGRIYGYTF. The DNA of the CDR3 is TGTGCCAGTAACGCAGGGGGCAGGATCTATGGCTACACCTTC.

This clone was counted a few times. V usage is TRBV4-1 and J usage is TRBJ1-5, with a possible D match to TRBD1 (6 bases). CDR1 is MGHRA and CDR2 is YSYEKL in the germline V gene. The V and J ends lost 1 base and 5 bases respectively, with 12 bases between them. The CDR3 is 15 amino acids. Here the CDR3 reads CASSQGQGPYQPQHF. The CDR3 nucleotides are TGCGCCAGCAGCCAAGGCCAGGGGCCCTATCAGCCCCAGCATTTT.

The V call is TRBV9, the J call TRBJ2-3; 10 nucleotides agree with TRBD2. V lost 0 bases to trimming and J lost 5 bases; unmatched junction nucleotides: 6. This CDR3 comprises 16 residues. The germline CDR1 and CDR2 sequences are SGDLS and YYNGEE. The CDR3 loop is CASSVAQRGGQDTQYF. In DNA, the CDR3 is TGTGCCAGCAGCGTAGCCCAGCGGGGGGGGCAAGATACGCAGTATTTT. The full variable domain, completed using reference TRBV9 and TRBJ2-3, is DSGVTQTPKHLITATGQRVTLRCSPRSGDLSVYWYQQSLDQGLQFLIQYYNGEERAKGNILERFSAQQFPDLHSELNLSSLELGDSALYFCASSVAQRGGQDTQYFGPGTRLTVL.

The V gene is TRBV13, the J gene TRBJ2-1; 9 bases align to TRBD2. V gave up 3 bases and J gave up 8 bases; unmatched junction bases: 11. The CDR3 consists of 16 residues. Germline lookup yields CDR1 PRHDT and CDR2 FYEKMQ (reference sequence). CDR3 coding DNA: TGTGCCAGCAGCTTCCCAAGCGGGGGGTTCCCATATGAGCAGTTCTTC. Translated: CASSFPSGGFPYEQFF.